These 28 T cell receptor beta chains share one sample of origin, sequenced in a study of human T cells and chemical hapten exposure. Time point indicated: patch test 2, 6 weeks after DPC sensitization. Treatment defined: therapeutic diphenylcyclopropenone sensitization with weekly scalp DPC. TCRdb itself ran the RACE reads through MiXCR, one entry per CDR3 protein. The data contain approximately 95,000 distinct CDR3 sequences, roughly 11% of them seen just once; the ten biggest clones take up more than 3%. Specimen: whole blood, collected in connection with sensitization to the hapten diphenylcyclopropenone (DPC). The receptors shown here come from a woman aged 40-49 years with alopecia areata. Some clones in this sample may be carry-over from other donors' samples.

CDR3: CASTLNLGLAGADTQYF. The DNA for the CDR3 is TGTGCCAGCACCCTAAATTTGGGACTAGCGGGAGCAGATACGCAGTATTTT. V and J are TRBV6-5 and TRBJ2-3; 14 bases line up with TRBD2. CDR1 MNHEY and CDR2 SVGAGI come from the germline V gene. Trimming at V came to 7 bases and at J to 4 bases, leaving 10 bases not matched to a gene. The CDR3 is 17 residues long.

This clonotype occurred many times. V usage is TRBV7-2 and J usage is TRBJ2-3, with a tentative D call TRBD2 (7 bases). From germline, CDR1 is SGHTA and CDR2 FQGNSA. This CDR3 region has 12 residues. The V and J ends lost 5 bases and 11 bases respectively, with 14 bases between them. CDR3 sequence reads: CASSQGGERQYF. For the CDR3, the DNA is TGTGCCAGCAGCCAAGGGGGGGAGAGGCAGTATTTT.

This clonotype has only a few counts. The rearrangement joins TRBV6-5 to TRBJ2-2; 7 bases are shared with TRBD2. The ends lost 6 bases at V and 5 bases at J; junction bases unmatched: 3. The CDR3 covers 13 residues. Per the germline V gene, CDR1 is MNHEY and CDR2 is SVGAGI. Here the CDR3 DNA reads TGTGCCAGCAGCTGGGGGGGAACCGGGGAGCTGTTTTTT. It yields the protein CASSWGGTGELFF.

Ten or more counts support this clonotype. This chain joins TRBV10-3 and TRBJ2-7; 8 bases are shared with TRBD2. The CDR3 has 12 amino acids. J gave up 6 bases and V 10 bases, and 8 bases lay outside the gene matches. From germline, CDR1 is ENHRY and CDR2 SYGVKD. CDR3 DNA sequence: TGTGCCACTCCGGGACTAGATTGCGAGCAGTACTTC. Translating it yields CATPGLDCEQYF.

This clonotype was recorded at least ten times. The V call is TRBV6-2 or TRBV6-3, the J call TRBJ2-2; D ambiguous. This CDR3 is built from 13 residues. Trimming removed 4 bases from V and 3 bases from J, with 6 bases in between. Germline V gene data show CDR1 as MNHEY and CDR2 as SVGEGT. The CDR3 loop is CASSSGYTGELFF. In DNA, the CDR3 is TGTGCCAGCAGTTCCGGGTACACCGGGGAGCTGTTTTTT.

This clonotype showed up just a few times. V and J are TRBV18 and TRBJ2-1, with 11 bases matching TRBD2. Losses at the gene ends were 3 bases for V and 7 bases for J; bases not matched to a gene: 11. The germline V gene encodes CDR1 KGHSH and CDR2 LQKENI. The length of the CDR3 is 17 residues. CDR3 region: CASSPESRTSGRNEQFF. The DNA of the CDR3 is TGTGCCAGCTCACCCGAATCTCGGACTAGCGGGCGGAATGAGCAGTTCTTC.

This clonotype was observed many times. This sequence joins TRBV20-1 and TRBJ2-1; unclear D gene. CDR1 and CDR2 from the germline V gene are DFQATT and SNEGSKA (reference sequence). CDR3 size: 13 residues. V shed 6 bases and J shed 4 bases, with 13 bases lying between them. CDR3 sequence: CSAPPDAYNEQFF. The CDR3 DNA follows: TGCAGTGCCCCCCCGGACGCATACAATGAGCAGTTCTTC.

This clonotype was found a few times. The chain is built from TRBV7-2 and TRBJ1-5; a possible D gene is TRBD1 (6 bases). Looked up from germline, CDR1 is SGHTA and CDR2 is FQGNSA. V lost 5 bases and J 1 base, leaving 15 bases between the germline ends. The CDR3 has 16 amino acids. This CDR3 reads CASSPRGEVSNQPQHF. The CDR3 DNA reads as TGTGCCAGCAGCCCTAGGGGGGAGGTGAGCAATCAGCCCCAGCATTTT.

Remarks on this clonotype: This could be a read error, since a much larger clone is one nucleotide away. This chain connects TRBV6-5 to TRBJ1-1; possibly TRBD1 for D (6 bases). CDR1 is MNHEY, CDR2 SVGAGI, per germline. The V end was cut by 6 bases, the J end by 4 bases, with 21 bases between. There are 16 residues in the CDR3. The CDR3 DNA reads TGTGCCAGCAGATCCGGGACATGGAGATCGGGCACTGAAGCTTTCTTT. Translation: CASRSGTWRSGTEAFF.

There are many counts of this clonotype. The V gene is TRBV15, the J gene TRBJ1-5; tentative D call: TRBD1 (6 bases). Germline loops: CDR1 LNHNV, CDR2 YYDKDF (reference sequence). The CDR3 is 16 amino acids. V was pared by 0 bases and J by 7 bases, with 16 bases between. CDR3 region: CATSRDFGDNSQPQHF. CDR3 nucleotide sequence: TGTGCCACCAGCAGAGATTTCGGGGACAATTCCCAGCCCCAGCATTTT.

The chain combines TRBV5-6 with TRBJ2-2; D ambiguous. Between the trimmed V and J ends, which lost 0 bases and 1 base, there was a span of 4 bases. The CDR3 is 14 residues long. Germline CDR1 SGHDT, CDR2 YYEEEE. CDR3 residues: CASSLGWNTGELFF. CDR3 DNA sequence: TGTGCCAGCAGCTTGGGCTGGAACACCGGGGAGCTGTTTTTT.

This clonotype was counted only a few times. V and J are TRBV12-3 or TRBV12-4 and TRBJ1-5, with 10 bases matching TRBD1. With V trimmed by 5 bases and J by 7 bases, 8 bases remained unmatched. This CDR3 is built from 15 residues. CDR3 residues: CASSPDRGARQPQHF. The CDR3 nucleotides are TGTGCCAGCAGTCCGGACAGGGGGGCCAGGCAGCCCCAGCATTTT.

This clonotype was observed at least ten times. The V gene is TRBV28, the J gene TRBJ1-2; tentatively, D is TRBD1 (6 bases). The CDR3 length is 12 residues. Germline V lookup: CDR1 MDHEN, CDR2 SYDVKM. V lost 6 bases to trimming and J lost 4 bases, with 9 bases between them. The CDR3, as DNA: TGTGCCAGCAGGACAGGTCCCTATGGCTACACCTTC. Translation: CASRTGPYGYTF.

This clonotype was detected a few times. J is TRBJ2-1 and V is TRBV6-5, with D possibly being TRBD1 (5 bases). Trimming removed 0 bases from V and 7 bases from J, with 10 bases in between. CDR1 MNHEY and CDR2 SVGAGI come from the germline V gene. The CDR3 totals 14 residues. In DNA form, the CDR3 reads TGTGCCAGCAGTTACTCTAGGACACGAAATGAGCAGTTCTTC. Its translation: CASSYSRTRNEQFF.

This clonotype has just a few counts. This chain joins TRBV5-4 and TRBJ2-7; D unresolved. The CDR3 contains 14 residues. Germline V gene lookup returns CDR1 SGHNT and CDR2 YYREEE (reference sequence). V was pared by 0 bases and J by 0 bases, with 7 bases between. CDR3 in amino acids: CASSLAAFSYEQYF. CDR3 nucleotide sequence: TGTGCCAGCAGCTTGGCGGCGTTCTCCTACGAGCAGTACTTC.

This clonotype was detected once. The genes are TRBV12-3 or TRBV12-4 and TRBJ2-1, with 11 nucleotides matching TRBD2. The CDR3 is made up of 17 amino acids. V trimming: 3 bases; J trimming: 4 bases; junction bases outside the gene matches: 8. The CDR3 reads CASSLVPGLAVYNEQFF. CDR3 in DNA: TGTGCCAGCAGTTTGGTCCCGGGACTAGCGGTTTACAATGAGCAGTTCTTC.

This clonotype has only a few counts. The chain carries TRBV15 and TRBJ2-7; D is uncertain. CDR3 size: 12 residues. CDR1 is LNHNV and CDR2 is YYDKDF in the germline V gene (reference sequence). V lost 1 base and J 6 bases, leaving 7 bases between the germline ends. CDR3 DNA sequence: TGTGCCACCAGCAGAGTCTCGCGCGAGCAGTACTTC. Translation: CATSRVSREQYF. The variable domain in full, completed from reference TRBV15 and TRBJ2-7, reads DAMVIQNPRYQVTQFGKPVTLSCSQTLNHNVMYWYQQKSSQAPKLLFHYYDKDFNNEADTPDNFQSRRPNTSFCFLDIRSPGLGDTAMYLCATSRVSREQYFGPGTRLTVT.

This clonotype was seen more than once but under ten times. The chain carries TRBV27 and TRBJ2-1; 8 positions match TRBD1. With V trimmed by 2 bases and J by 7 bases, 16 bases remained unmatched. The CDR3 runs to 18 residues. Germline values: CDR1 MNHEY, CDR2 SMNVEV (reference sequence). CDR3 nucleotides: TGTGCCAGCAGTTTAAAGGCCCTAGACAGGGGACAGAGGAATGAGCAGTTCTTC. Protein product: CASSLKALDRGQRNEQFF.

The chain joins TRBV11-2 to TRBJ2-7; the match to TRBD2 covers 9 bases. The germline V gene encodes CDR1 SGHAT and CDR2 FQNNGV. Losses at the gene ends were 1 base for V and 5 bases for J; bases not matched to a gene: 9. The CDR3 contains 16 residues. In nucleotides, the CDR3 is TGTGCCAGCAGCTTAGTTTGGGCGGGAGGGCGGAACGAGCAGTACTTC. Its translation is CASSLVWAGGRNEQYF. The full variable domain, completed using reference TRBV11-2 and TRBJ2-7, is EAGVAQSPRYKIIEKRQSVAFWCNPISGHATLYWYQQILGQGPKLLIQFQNNGVVDDSQLPKDRFSAERLKGVDSTLKIQPAKLEDSAVYLCASSLVWAGGRNEQYFGPGTRLTVT.

The J gene is TRBJ1-2, the V gene TRBV6-5, with D perhaps matching TRBD1 (6 bases). The CDR3 is 15 amino acids. With 2 bases removed from V and 6 bases from J, the gap between germline ends came to 16 bases. Germline V gene lookup returns CDR1 MNHEY and CDR2 SVGAGI. The CDR3 nucleotides are TGTGCCAGCAGTTACGGGGCAGGGGTATGGGATGGCTACACCTTC. It translates to CASSYGAGVWDGYTF.

This clonotype appeared a few times. The chain carries TRBV30 and TRBJ2-3; D not certain. The CDR3 has 15 residues. V lost 4 bases and J lost 2, with 16 bases in between. Germline V CDR1 and CDR2: GTSNPN, SVGIG (reference sequence). The CDR3 bases are TGTGCCTGGATCCCTCCTCCCCGGACCACAGATACGCAGTATTTT. It codes for CAWIPPPRTTDTQYF.

V gene TRBV20-1 combines with J gene TRBJ1-6; no clear D. V was trimmed by 5 bases and J by 10 bases, leaving 21 bases between them. The V gene's germline CDR1 is DFQATT and CDR2 SNEGSKA (reference sequence). This CDR3 contains 15 residues. The CDR3 coding sequence is TGCAGTGCTGGCCCCGGACCCCCGAGAATGTCACCCCTCCACTTT. The encoded protein is CSAGPGPPRMSPLHF.

This sequence joins TRBV5-6 and TRBJ1-4; 7 positions agree with TRBD1. V lost 4 bases, J lost 3 bases, and 6 bases stayed unmatched. The CDR3 is 15 amino acids. Looked up from germline, CDR1 is SGHDT and CDR2 is YYEEEE. Written as DNA, the CDR3 is TGTGCCAGCAGCGAACAGGGGCGGCCTAATGAAAAACTGTTTTTT. This gives the protein CASSEQGRPNEKLFF.

In this sample, this clonotype turned up many times. The chain recombines TRBV6-5 with TRBJ2-7, with a weak D call TRBD1 (6 bases). The V and J ends lost 6 bases and 5 bases respectively, with 14 bases between them. Germline lookup yields CDR1 MNHEY and CDR2 SVGAGI. The CDR3 consists of 13 residues. The CDR3: CASRPNRAHEQYF. For the CDR3, the DNA is TGTGCCAGCAGACCTAACAGGGCACACGAGCAGTACTTC.

Points on this clonotype: Germline and junction disagree at one end, which may indicate a read error. The gene calls are TRBV20-1 and TRBJ1-4; D is unresolved. This CDR3 is built from 13 residues. Germline loops: CDR1 DFQATT, CDR2 SNEGSKA (reference sequence). DNA for the CDR3: TGTAGTGCTAGTGCGTTTAGCAATGAAAAACTGTTTTTT. Amino acid sequence: CSASAFSNEKLFF.

This clonotype occurred a few times. The chain is built from TRBV6-6 and TRBJ1-2; D gene uncertain. Trimming took 2 bases from V and 8 from J, leaving 6 bases between them. Per germline, CDR1 MNHNY and CDR2 SVGAGI (reference sequence). This CDR3 spans 11 amino acids. The CDR3 DNA reads TGTGCCAGCAGTTACCAAGAAGGCTACACCTTC. It translates to CASSYQEGYTF.

This clonotype appeared a few times. This chain uses TRBV11-3 with TRBJ2-3; the D gene is possibly TRBD2 (5 bases). Germline V gene data show CDR1 as SGHNT and CDR2 as YENEEA. The V end lost 1 base, the J end lost 1 base, and 12 bases lay between the germline ends. This CDR3 is built from 16 residues. CDR3 sequence (DNA): TGTGCCAGCAGCTTAGCTGGAGGAACCCGCACAGATACGCAGTATTTT. This codes for CASSLAGGTRTDTQYF.

Many counts were recorded for this clonotype. V gene TRBV6-2 or TRBV6-3 combines with J gene TRBJ2-2; D is possibly TRBD1 (6 bases). The ends were cut back, 4 bases at V and 2 bases at J, with 8 bases in the middle. Germline V gene lookup returns CDR1 MNHEY and CDR2 SVGEGT. The CDR3 runs 14 residues. The CDR3 DNA follows: TGTGCCAGCAGTTGGACAGTAAACACCGGGGAGCTGTTTTTT. Its translation: CASSWTVNTGELFF.